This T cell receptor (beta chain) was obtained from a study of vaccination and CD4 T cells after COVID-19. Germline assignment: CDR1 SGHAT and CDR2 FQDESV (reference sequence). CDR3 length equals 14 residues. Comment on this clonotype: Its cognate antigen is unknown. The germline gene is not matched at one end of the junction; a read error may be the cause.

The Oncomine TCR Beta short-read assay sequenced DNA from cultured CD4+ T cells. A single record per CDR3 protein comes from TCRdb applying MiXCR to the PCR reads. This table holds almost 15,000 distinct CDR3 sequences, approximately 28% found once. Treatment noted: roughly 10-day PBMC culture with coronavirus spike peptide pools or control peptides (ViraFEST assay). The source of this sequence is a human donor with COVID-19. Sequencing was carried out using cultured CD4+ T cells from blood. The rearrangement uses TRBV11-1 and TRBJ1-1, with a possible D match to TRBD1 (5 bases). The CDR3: CANSLRGTNTEAFF. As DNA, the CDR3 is TGTGCCAACAGCTTGCGGGGGACGAACACTGAAGCTTTCTTT.